A single sample gave rise to the 27 T cell receptor beta chains below, sequenced in a study of blood T cell repertoires in COVID-19. Method: immunoSEQ multiplex PCR; TCRdb's copy keeps in-frame clones and lacks some. The sample has fewer than 400,000 clones, around nine tenths seen once. Material: PBMCs or T cells enriched from blood (not recorded which). The source of these receptors is a woman aged 45-65 years who had recovered from COVID-19.

The CDR3 reads CASSLNPDRVEDEKLFF. As DNA, the CDR3 is TGTGCCAGCAGCTTGAACCCGGACAGGGTGGAAGATGAAAAACTGTTTTTT. The chain has TRBV7-2 and TRBJ1-4; 8 bases are a match to TRBD1. This CDR3 region has 17 residues. Germline V gene data show CDR1 as SGHTA and CDR2 as FQGNSA. Unmatched junction bases numbered 12, after V lost 3 bases and J lost 6 bases.

The CDR3 here is CASSLYRGNTEAFF. CDR3 nucleotide sequence: TGTGCCAGCAGTTTATATAGGGGGAACACTGAAGCTTTCTTT. The rearrangement links TRBV27 to TRBJ1-1; D may be TRBD1 (5 bases). The CDR3 covers 14 residues. The germline V gene encodes CDR1 MNHEY and CDR2 SMNVEV (reference sequence). Trimming left V 1 base short and J 1 base short, with 7 bases between.

The rearrangement uses TRBV4-3 and TRBJ2-2; 8 nucleotides match TRBD2. The CDR3 loop spans 18 amino acids. Germline V gene data show CDR1 as LGHNA and CDR2 as YSLEER. V trimming: 2 bases; J trimming: 1 base; junction bases outside the gene matches: 9. CDR3 protein: CASSQNTGTRRNTGELFF. The CDR3 nucleotides are TGCGCCAGCAGCCAAAACACCGGGACTAGAAGGAACACCGGGGAGCTGTTTTTT.

V and J are TRBV18 and TRBJ1-4, with TRBD1 identical over 9 bases. This CDR3 is 17 amino acids long. Germline trimming cut 3 bases from V and 5 bases from J; bases unmatched to any gene: 10. CDR1 KGHSH and CDR2 LQKENI come from the germline V gene. CDR3 protein: CASSPRDPDRGNEKLFF. In DNA, the CDR3 is TGTGCCAGCTCACCGAGGGATCCAGACAGGGGGAATGAAAAACTGTTTTTT.

V gene TRBV6-5 combines with J gene TRBJ1-2, with D tentatively TRBD1 (6 bases). Germline assignment: CDR1 MNHEY and CDR2 SVGAGI. The length of the CDR3 is 15 residues. V lost 7 bases and J 4 bases, leaving 19 bases between the germline ends. CDR3 loop: CASTPGGGASYGYTF. The CDR3 bases are TGTGCCAGCACCCCGGGTGGGGGGGCCAGCTATGGCTACACCTTC.

The chain combines TRBV27 with TRBJ2-1, with 8 bases lining up with TRBD1. Losses at the gene ends were 5 bases for V and 0 bases for J; bases not matched to a gene: 3. CDR1 is MNHEY, CDR2 SMNVEV, per germline (reference sequence). The CDR3 runs to 15 residues. CDR3 amino acids: CASSRQGYSYNEQFF. In nucleotides, the CDR3 is TGTGCCAGCAGTCGACAGGGGTACTCCTACAATGAGCAGTTCTTC.

The CDR3 here is CASSQEGQGANEQFF. CDR3 DNA sequence: TGTGCCAGCAGTCAAGAGGGACAGGGGGCCAATGAGCAGTTCTTC. The chain links TRBV2 to TRBJ2-1; 12 bases align to TRBD1. This CDR3 is 15 amino acids long. Unmatched junction bases numbered 5, after V lost 5 bases and J lost 6 bases. The germline gives CDR1 SNHLY, CDR2 FYNNEI.

V usage is TRBV6-5 and J usage is TRBJ2-7, with 7 bases aligning to TRBD1. Germline V gene lookup returns CDR1 MNHEY and CDR2 SVGAGI. CDR3 length: 14 residues. V trimming: 5 bases; J trimming: 3 bases; junction bases outside the gene matches: 7. CDR3 residues: CASSPPGQFYEQYF. DNA for the CDR3: TGTGCCAGCAGTCCACCGGGACAGTTCTACGAGCAGTACTTC.

The rearrangement uses TRBV3-1 (or the pseudogene TRBV3-2) and TRBJ1-1; the D is unclear. Germline V gene sequence: CDR1 LGHDT, CDR2 YNNKEL (reference sequence). This CDR3 region has 13 residues. Trimming pared 6 bases from V and 6 bases from J, leaving 14 bases between. CDR3 DNA: TGTGCCAGCAGTCACGGGGTATGGGCTGAAGCTTTCTTT. Its protein is CASSHGVWAEAFF.

J is TRBJ2-1 and V is TRBV24-1; possibly TRBD2 for D (5 bases). V was shortened by 3 bases and J by 5 bases, with 13 bases between the two germline ends. Germline V gives CDR1 KGHDR, CDR2 SFDVKD. There are 15 residues in the CDR3. The CDR3 loop is CATSDARRGNNEQFF. The CDR3 DNA reads as TGTGCCACCAGTGATGCCCGACGGGGAAACAATGAGCAGTTCTTC.

The chain combines TRBV5-6 with TRBJ1-2, with D possibly matching TRBD1 (6 bases). V was clipped by 4 bases and J by 4 bases, with 20 bases between them. CDR1 is SGHDT, CDR2 YYEEEE, per germline. The CDR3 is 16 residues long. Here the CDR3 reads CASSPIPGQYRYGYTF. CDR3 in DNA: TGTGCCAGCAGCCCAATCCCGGGACAATATCGCTATGGCTACACCTTC.

In this sample, this clone turned up a few times. The chain joins TRBV5-1 to TRBJ1-1, with TRBD1 matching over 8 bases. The V gene's germline CDR1 is SGHRS and CDR2 YFSETQ. The junction had 1 base not matched to a gene; V was cut back by 0 bases and J by 3 bases. The CDR3 has 14 residues. The CDR3 DNA follows: TGCGCCAGCAGCTTGGCAGGGGGCGACACTGAAGCTTTCTTT. Protein product: CASSLAGGDTEAFF.

The V gene is TRBV10-1, the J gene TRBJ1-1, with TRBD1 matching 7 bases. CDR1 is WNHNN, CDR2 SYGVQD, per germline (reference sequence). Trimming at V came to 0 bases and at J to 10 bases, leaving 5 bases not matched to a gene. The CDR3 sequence is 13 residues long. The CDR3 nucleotides are TGCGCCAGCAGTGAGTCATTACAGGGGAGAGCTTTCTTT. Amino acid sequence: CASSESLQGRAFF.

V gene TRBV19 combines with J gene TRBJ2-2; 7 bases agree with TRBD1. V lost 4 bases to trimming and J lost 6 bases; unmatched junction nucleotides: 11. From germline, CDR1 is LNHDA and CDR2 SQIVND (reference sequence). The CDR3 consists of 16 residues. The CDR3 sequence is CASSTRTGSSAGELFF. CDR3 in DNA: TGTGCCAGTAGTACAAGGACAGGAAGTTCGGCCGGGGAGCTGTTTTTT.

This CDR3 reads CASSYLLTGELFF. As DNA, the CDR3 is TGTGCCAGCAGTTACCTCCTTACCGGGGAGCTGTTTTTT. The chain links TRBV6-6 to TRBJ2-2; no clear D gene. V lost 2 bases and J 5 bases, leaving 6 bases between the germline ends. The CDR3 covers 13 residues. CDR1 is MNHNY, CDR2 SVGAGI, per germline (reference sequence).

This chain links TRBV27 with TRBJ1-2, with 7 bases lining up with TRBD1. Germline V CDR1 and CDR2: MNHEY, SMNVEV (reference sequence). V was pared by 0 bases and J by 0 bases, with 4 bases of the junction left unmatched. The CDR3 is 16 amino acids. Written as DNA, the CDR3 is TGTGCCAGCAGTTTATCGTTGACAGGGCCTAACTATGGCTACACCTTC. This codes for CASSLSLTGPNYGYTF.

V usage is TRBV2 and J usage is TRBJ2-2; D gene ambiguous. Germline CDR1 SNHLY, CDR2 FYNNEI. Trimming cost V 1 base and J 6 bases, with 12 bases left between them. This CDR3 is 15 amino acids long. The CDR3 nucleotides are TGTGCCAGCAGTGAAGTTCGGTTAACGCCCGGGGAGCTGTTTTTT. This encodes CASSEVRLTPGELFF.

The chain carries TRBV6-2 or TRBV6-3 and TRBJ2-7; TRBD1 aligns across 10 bases. J lost 0 bases, V lost 6 bases, and 8 bases had no gene match. Germline CDR1 reads MNHEY; CDR2 reads SVGEGT. The length of the CDR3 is 16 residues. CDR3 in amino acids: CASSLTGGAYSYEQYF. In nucleotides, the CDR3 is TGTGCCAGCAGCCTGACAGGGGGCGCTTACTCCTACGAGCAGTACTTC.

V and J are TRBV6-5 and TRBJ1-3; D perhaps matches TRBD1 (5 bases). Trimming removed 2 bases at V and 4 bases at J, with 12 bases between. The length of the CDR3 is 15 residues. Germline V gives CDR1 MNHEY, CDR2 SVGAGI. CDR3 loop: CASSYRGGSGNTIYF. The CDR3 DNA is TGTGCCAGCAGTTACCGGGGGGGGTCCGGAAACACCATATATTTT.

V and J are TRBV28 and TRBJ1-1; D unresolved. Germline V CDR1 and CDR2: MDHEN, SYDVKM. The germline V and J ends were trimmed by 1 base and 8 bases, with 11 bases remaining between them. The CDR3 totals 13 residues. CDR3 sequence reads: CASSLYPNEEAFF. The CDR3, as DNA: TGTGCCAGCAGTTTATACCCCAATGAGGAAGCTTTCTTT. Full variable domain (missing parts from reference TRBV28 and TRBJ1-1): DVKVTQSSRYLVKRTGEKVFLECVQDMDHENMFWYRQDPGLGLRLIYFSYDVKMKEKGDIPEGYSVSREKKERFSLILESASTNQTSMYLCASSLYPNEEAFFGQGTRLTVV.

This chain connects TRBV18 to TRBJ2-3; D unresolved. The germline CDR1 and CDR2 sequences are KGHSH and LQKENI. The CDR3 runs to 13 residues. Trimming took 5 bases from V and 7 from J, leaving 13 bases between them. The CDR3 DNA reads TGTGCCAGCTCAAAACTACAAGATAATACGCAGTATTTT. This translates into CASSKLQDNTQYF.

This chain connects TRBV2 to TRBJ2-6; tentative D call: TRBD2 (7 bases). Germline V gives CDR1 SNHLY, CDR2 FYNNEI. CDR3 length: 16 residues. V lost 11 bases, J lost 3 bases, and 20 bases lay in between. The CDR3 spells CAAPRRGQVGANVLTF. For the CDR3, the DNA is TGTGCCGCTCCTAGGCGGGGGCAGGTTGGGGCCAACGTCCTGACTTTC.

This sequence joins TRBV19 and TRBJ1-2; TRBD1 is a possible D gene (6 bases). Germline CDR1 and CDR2: LNHDA and SQIVND (reference sequence). V gave up 4 bases and J gave up 8 bases, with 23 bases separating them. The CDR3 totals 16 residues. Here the CDR3 DNA reads TGTGCCAGTAGTACCACGCCGGGACAATCCATCGCGGGCTACACCTTC. Protein product: CASSTTPGQSIAGYTF.

In this sample, this clone turned up once. The V and J genes are TRBV7-2 and TRBJ2-3; D perhaps matches TRBD2 (6 bases). V lost 4 bases and J 2 bases, leaving 13 bases between the germline ends. Germline V CDR1 and CDR2: SGHTA, FQGNSA. The CDR3 sequence is 15 residues long. The CDR3 region has the DNA TGTGCCAGCAGCTATCCGGGACTCTACACAGATACGCAGTATTTT. Translation: CASSYPGLYTDTQYF.

The chain carries TRBV6-5 and TRBJ1-6; 8 nucleotides agree with TRBD1. The CDR3 runs 14 residues. Germline values: CDR1 MNHEY, CDR2 SVGAGI. V lost 0 bases to trimming and J lost 9 bases; unmatched junction nucleotides: 1. CDR3 bases: TGTGCCAGCAGTTACTCGGACAGGGTTTCACCCCTCCACTTT. Its protein is CASSYSDRVSPLHF.

The genes are TRBV7-2 and TRBJ2-7; 7 bases are shared with TRBD2. V dropped 5 bases and J dropped 4; count of bases not matched to a gene: 5. Germline values: CDR1 SGHTA, CDR2 FQGNSA. The CDR3 is 13 residues long. Here the CDR3 DNA reads TGTGCCAGCAGCACGAAGGGAGGGTACGAGCAGTACTTC. Encoded protein: CASSTKGGYEQYF.

There are a few counts of this clone. V is TRBV27 and J is TRBJ1-2, with D perhaps matching TRBD1 (6 bases). The V end was cut by 4 bases, the J end by 7 bases, with 19 bases between. This CDR3 contains 15 residues. Germline-derived CDR1 and CDR2 are MNHEY and SMNVEV (reference sequence). The CDR3 DNA is TGTGCCAGCAGTTACTCTATTACAGGGAAGGTTGGCTACACCTTC. This sequence encodes CASSYSITGKVGYTF.